Listed here are 18 T cell receptor beta chains from one sample, sequenced in a study of blood T cells in healthy people across ages. A second 7 to 11 cycle PCR used barcoded and J-beta primers. TCRdb ran MiXCR on the 5' RACE reads and lists one entry per CDR3 protein. The table includes approximately 730,000 distinct CDR3 sequences, approximately 43% detected once. Source material: blood. The origin of the receptors is a woman aged 55-75 years in good health.

V gene TRBV7-8 combines with J gene TRBJ2-7; D possibly matches TRBD1 or TRBD2 (8 bases each). V lost 1 base and J lost 12, with 25 bases in between. Germline V gene lookup returns CDR1 SGHVS and CDR2 FQNEAQ. There are 16 residues in the CDR3. CDR3 DNA: TGTGCCAGCAGCTTAGAATCAGGGGGCATACTAGCGGACGCGTACTTC. It specifies CASSLESGGILADAYF.

The chain combines TRBV4-2 with TRBJ2-3; 8 bases match TRBD2. The CDR3 length is 17 residues. The trim removed 2 bases at V and 4 bases at J, leaving 11 bases unmatched. Germline assignment: CDR1 LGHNA and CDR2 YNFKEQ. The CDR3 sequence: CASSQPSSAGVADTQYF. CDR3 nucleotide sequence: TGTGCCAGCAGCCAACCCTCCTCAGCGGGAGTTGCAGATACGCAGTATTTT.

The V gene is TRBV7-3, the J gene TRBJ2-4; D call uncertain. The J call could be wrong; TRBJ2-5 is a better fit for the DNA end. Germline V gives CDR1 SGHTA, CDR2 FQGTGA. The CDR3 runs 15 residues. CDR3 coding DNA: TGTGCCAGCAGCTTAAGCGGCAGTGAAGCAGAGACCCAGTACTTC. This sequence encodes CASSLSGSEAETQYF.

The genes are TRBV25-1 and TRBJ2-3; TRBD2 is a possible D gene (5 bases). Germline V lookup: CDR1 MGHDK, CDR2 SYGVNS. The CDR3 length is 13 residues. Between the trimmed V and J ends, which lost 6 bases and 6 bases, there was a span of 13 bases. CDR3 nucleotide sequence: TGTGCCAGCAGAAAAGAGGGTGCGGATACGCAGTATTTT. Translated: CASRKEGADTQYF.

This clonotype was counted between two and nine times. The chain combines TRBV15 with TRBJ1-5; a weak D match, TRBD1 (5 bases). The CDR3 runs to 15 residues. Germline V gene data show CDR1 as LNHNV and CDR2 as YYDKDF (reference sequence). Trimming shortened V by 5 bases and J by 0 bases, and 11 bases separated the two germline ends. The CDR3 DNA reads as TGTGCCACCAGCCGGGACTTCAATAGCAATCAGCCCCAGCATTTT. Protein sequence: CATSRDFNSNQPQHF.

Note on this clonotype: A junction boundary mismatches the germline segment, possibly from a read error. This chain joins TRBV4-3 and TRBJ2-1; D is uncertain. This CDR3 is built from 14 residues. Germline CDR1 reads LGHNA; CDR2 reads YSLEER. The CDR3 sequence is CASGQAGFVNEQFF. CDR3 nucleotides: TGCGCCAGCGGCCAAGCCGGGTTCGTGAATGAGCAGTTCTTC.

The chain uses TRBV29-1 and TRBJ2-5; D may correspond to TRBD1 or TRBD2 (7 bases each). The V gene lost 5 bases and the J gene lost 9 bases, with 25 bases spanning the gap. Per the germline V gene, CDR1 is SQVTM and CDR2 is ANQGSEA. The CDR3 consists of 15 residues. The CDR3 spells CSVFIGQGGREAQYF. The CDR3 DNA sequence: TGCAGCGTTTTTATAGGGCAGGGGGGACGGGAGGCCCAGTACTTC. Filled out from reference TRBV29-1 and TRBJ2-5, the complete variable domain reads SAVISQKPSRDICQRGTSLTIQCQVDSQVTMMFWYRQQPGQSLTLIATANQGSEATYESGFVIDKFPISRPNLTFSTLTVSNMSPEDSSIYLCSVFIGQGGREAQYFGPGTRLLVL.

This chain uses TRBV29-1 with TRBJ1-3; D uncertain. Deletions cut 6 bases from V and 1 base from J, with 4 bases between. This CDR3 region has 11 residues. Looked up from germline, CDR1 is SQVTM and CDR2 is ANQGSEA. CDR3: CSVESGNTIYF. The CDR3, as DNA: TGCAGCGTCGAATCTGGAAACACCATATATTTT.

This clonotype was observed a handful of times. This chain uses TRBV7-2 with TRBJ2-4; tentative D call: TRBD1 (6 bases). The CDR3 runs 16 residues. Per the germline V gene, CDR1 is SGHTA and CDR2 is FQGNSA. Trimming took 1 base from V and 0 from J, leaving 10 bases between them. CDR3 in DNA: TGTGCCAGCAGCTTAGTTCAGGGGCTAGCCAAAAACATTCAGTACTTC. It encodes CASSLVQGLAKNIQYF.

The J gene is TRBJ2-5, the V gene TRBV5-5; D may correspond to TRBD1 or TRBD2 (6 bases each). V was pared by 3 bases and J by 2 bases, with 20 bases between. The CDR3 loop spans 17 amino acids. Germline-derived CDR1 and CDR2 are SGHKS and YYEKEE (reference sequence). The DNA for the CDR3 is TGTGCCAGCAGCTCGCCCCCGGGCAGGGGAGGACAAGAGACCCAGTACTTC. It specifies CASSSPPGRGGQETQYF.

With respect to this clonotype: With a much larger clone just one base away, this may be a read error. The rearrangement links TRBV10-3 to TRBJ2-4; D ambiguous. Trimming stripped 6 bases from V and 13 bases from J, with 16 bases between. Germline CDR1 and CDR2: ENHRY and SYGVKD. The CDR3 sequence is 12 residues long. CDR3 sequence: CAISSNGLGQYF. The CDR3 bases are TGTGCCATCAGCAGTAACGGTCTGGGCCAGTACTTC.

On this clonotype itself: This may be a read error: a much more frequent sequence differs by one nucleotide. The chain combines TRBV6-1 with TRBJ2-5; D is undetermined. Germline V gives CDR1 MNHNS, CDR2 SASEGT. The V gene lost 1 base and the J gene lost 1 base, with 7 bases spanning the gap. The CDR3 runs 14 residues. In DNA form, the CDR3 reads TGTGCCAGCAGTGAAGGCAGACGCCAAGAGACCCAGTACTTC. It specifies CASSEGRRQETQYF.

The chain recombines TRBV20-1 with TRBJ2-1, with TRBD2 matching 8 bases. In germline, CDR1 is DFQATT, CDR2 SNEGSKA (reference sequence). J gave up 5 bases and V 3 bases, and 9 bases lay outside the gene matches. The CDR3 is 15 amino acids. CDR3: CSASPIAGMHNEQFF. The CDR3 DNA reads as TGCAGTGCTAGCCCTATAGCGGGAATGCACAATGAGCAGTTCTTC.

This clonotype was detected many times. The chain uses TRBV29-1 and TRBJ2-1, with a tentative D call TRBD1 (6 bases). V gave up 3 bases and J gave up 0 bases, with 18 bases separating them. Germline CDR1 is SQVTM and CDR2 is ANQGSEA. The CDR3 contains 17 residues. This CDR3 reads CSVEGAAQLLSYNEQFF. CDR3 in DNA: TGCAGCGTTGAGGGGGCAGCACAGCTGCTCTCCTACAATGAGCAGTTCTTC.

This clonotype was counted between two and nine times. The chain has TRBV3-1 and TRBJ2-5, with 8 nucleotides matching TRBD1. The ends lost 1 base at V and 11 bases at J; junction bases unmatched: 12. Germline values: CDR1 LGHDT, CDR2 YNNKEL (reference sequence). CDR3 length equals 15 residues. The CDR3 spells CASSQVAGGKGEQYF. CDR3 DNA: TGTGCCAGCAGCCAAGTGGCAGGGGGCAAAGGGGAGCAGTACTTC.

The chain has TRBV5-5 and TRBJ2-7; no definite D call. The CDR3 is 12 residues long. Germline V gene data show CDR1 as SGHKS and CDR2 as YYEKEE (reference sequence). The ends were cut back, 0 bases at V and 7 bases at J, with 8 bases in the middle. The CDR3 region has the DNA TGTGCCAGCAGCTTGGCACAAAGTGAGCAGTACTTC. Translated: CASSLAQSEQYF.

V gene TRBV29-1 combines with J gene TRBJ1-2; TRBD1 is a possible D gene (5 bases). There are 13 residues in the CDR3. The V gene lost 4 bases and the J gene lost 6 bases, with 15 bases spanning the gap. In germline, CDR1 is SQVTM, CDR2 ANQGSEA. The CDR3 nucleotides read TGCAGCGTTGTGAGGTCCGGGGACGATGGCTACACCTTC. Translated, it gives CSVVRSGDDGYTF.

This chain uses TRBV4-3 with TRBJ2-5, with TRBD1 as a possible D gene (5 bases). The J call may be wrong; the DNA end is better matched by TRBJ2-7. Germline assignment: CDR1 LGHNA and CDR2 YSLEER. This CDR3 contains 14 residues. The CDR3 here is CASSQQGGYYEQYF. As DNA, the CDR3 is TGCGCCAGCAGCCAGCAGGGTGGTTACTACGAGCAGTACTTC.